The clone carrying this T cell receptor (beta chain) was detected only once. Its specificity is not known. With 4 bases clipped from V and 8 bases from J, the junction kept 9 bases outside the gene matches. From germline, CDR1 is SGHTA and CDR2 FQGNSA. The CDR3 has 14 amino acids. The sample is drawn from a study of cytomegalovirus exposure and HLA in healthy donors. Across the whole study: It was reported in a later analysis that the 95 to 150 validation repertoires used the same platform as the roughly 670 first-cohort repertoires.

Sequencing used immunoSEQ multiplex PCR; TCRdb keeps in-frame clones, though not all of them. The table has approximately 120,000 clones, 80% to 90% seen once. Whole-study results and caveats: According to a subsequent analysis, TCR clusters from the first cohort were inclined to appear together in the 110 or so validation repertoires. In vitro, three CMV-associated chains proved specific for CMV antigens.

What was sequenced was PBMCs. The rearrangement links TRBV7-2 to TRBJ2-5; the match to TRBD2 covers 8 bases. The receptor's source is a young woman in good health and CMV-seronegative. The CDR3 DNA reads TGTGCCAGCAGCTCTACTAGCGGCCTCGGTACCCAGTACTTC. Translation: CASSSTSGLGTQYF.